The table lists the clone carrying this T cell receptor (beta chain) with a few counts. Its antigen is currently unknown. This record belongs to a study of post-analysis software for immune sequencing data. The overall study: Disease trajectories encompassed relapsing-remitting, secondary progressive and progressive-relapsing multiple sclerosis. Points from the study as a whole: By F measure, strong co-clustering occurred among samples prepared in the same batch. Controls had significantly higher normalized Chao1 diversity than multiple sclerosis patients. Patients had higher frequencies than controls of roughly five TRBV segments, including TRBV5-6, TRBV5-1 and TRBV20-1.

The CDR3 is 13 amino acids. The germline V gene encodes CDR1 SGHTA and CDR2 FQGNSA. J gave up 8 bases and V 3 bases, and 2 bases lay outside the gene matches. Unique molecular identifiers had been added to the TCR beta cDNA libraries. Each batch of about 0.9 to 10 million T cells produced roughly 450,000 cDNA molecules. TCRdb reanalysed the PCR reads using MiXCR and keeps one entry per CDR3 protein. The profile shows approximately 730,000 distinct CDR3 sequences, roughly 27% of them singletons. This receptor was taken from a girl aged 5-17 years with multiple sclerosis. The chain joins TRBV7-2 to TRBJ1-4, with TRBD1 identical over 8 bases. What was sequenced was blood. The chain's CDR3 is CASSLTGDEKLFF. The CDR3 DNA is TGTGCCAGCAGCTTGACAGGGGACGAAAAACTGTTTTTT.